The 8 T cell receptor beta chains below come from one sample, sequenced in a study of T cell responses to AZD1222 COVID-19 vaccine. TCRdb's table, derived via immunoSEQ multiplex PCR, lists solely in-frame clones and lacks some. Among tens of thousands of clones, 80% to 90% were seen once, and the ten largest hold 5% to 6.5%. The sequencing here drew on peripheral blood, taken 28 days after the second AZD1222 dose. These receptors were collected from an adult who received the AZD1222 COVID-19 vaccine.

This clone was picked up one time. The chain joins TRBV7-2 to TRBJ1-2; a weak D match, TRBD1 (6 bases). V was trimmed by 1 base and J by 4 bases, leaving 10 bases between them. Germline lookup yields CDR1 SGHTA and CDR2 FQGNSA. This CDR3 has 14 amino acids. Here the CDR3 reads CASSLGGASYGYTF. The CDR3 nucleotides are TGTGCCAGCAGCTTAGGGGGGGCGTCCTATGGCTACACCTTC. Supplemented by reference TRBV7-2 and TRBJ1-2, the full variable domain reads GAGVSQSPSNKVTEKGKDVELRCDPISGHTALYWYRQSLGQGLEFLIYFQGNSAPDKSGLPSDRFSAERTGGSVSTLTIQRTQQEDSAVYLCASSLGGASYGYTFGSGTRLTVV.

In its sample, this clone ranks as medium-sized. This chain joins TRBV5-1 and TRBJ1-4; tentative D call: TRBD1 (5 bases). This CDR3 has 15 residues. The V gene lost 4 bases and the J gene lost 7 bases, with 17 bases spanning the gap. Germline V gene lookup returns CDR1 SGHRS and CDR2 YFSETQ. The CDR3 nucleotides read TGCGCCAGCAGCCCCGGGGACCGAGAGCTTGAAAAACTGTTTTTT. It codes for CASSPGDRELEKLFF.

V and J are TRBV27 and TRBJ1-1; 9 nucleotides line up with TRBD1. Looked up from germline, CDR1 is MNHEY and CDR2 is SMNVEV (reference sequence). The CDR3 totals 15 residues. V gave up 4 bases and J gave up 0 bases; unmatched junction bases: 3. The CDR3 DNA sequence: TGTGCCAGCAGTTACAGGGGGCCGATGAACACTGAAGCTTTCTTT. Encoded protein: CASSYRGPMNTEAFF.

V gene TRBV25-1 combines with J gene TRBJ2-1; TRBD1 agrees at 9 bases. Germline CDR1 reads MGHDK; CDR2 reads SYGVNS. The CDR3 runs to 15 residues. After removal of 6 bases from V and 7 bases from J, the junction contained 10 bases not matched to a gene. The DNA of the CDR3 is TGTGCCAGCAGACCTACCGCGGACAGGGGAAATGAGCAGTTCTTC. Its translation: CASRPTADRGNEQFF.

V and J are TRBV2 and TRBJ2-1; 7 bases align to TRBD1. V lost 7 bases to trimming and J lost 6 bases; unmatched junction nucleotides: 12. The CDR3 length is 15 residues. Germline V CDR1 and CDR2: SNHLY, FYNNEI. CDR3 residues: CASIHRQGEGNEQFF. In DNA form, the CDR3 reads TGTGCCAGCATCCATAGACAGGGCGAAGGCAATGAGCAGTTCTTC.

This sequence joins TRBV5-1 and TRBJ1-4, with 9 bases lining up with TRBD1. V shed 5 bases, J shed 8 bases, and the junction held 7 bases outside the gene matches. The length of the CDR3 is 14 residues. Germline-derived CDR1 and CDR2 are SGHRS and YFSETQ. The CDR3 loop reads CASSSDRGEEKLFF. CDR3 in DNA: TGCGCCAGCAGTTCGGACAGGGGTGAAGAAAAACTGTTTTTT.

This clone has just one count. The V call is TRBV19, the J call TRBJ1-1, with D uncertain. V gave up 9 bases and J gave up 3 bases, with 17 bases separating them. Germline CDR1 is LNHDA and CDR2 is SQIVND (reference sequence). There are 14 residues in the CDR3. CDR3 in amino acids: CASRGWVPYTEAFF. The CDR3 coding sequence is TGTGCCAGCCGGGGTTGGGTTCCGTACACTGAAGCTTTCTTT.

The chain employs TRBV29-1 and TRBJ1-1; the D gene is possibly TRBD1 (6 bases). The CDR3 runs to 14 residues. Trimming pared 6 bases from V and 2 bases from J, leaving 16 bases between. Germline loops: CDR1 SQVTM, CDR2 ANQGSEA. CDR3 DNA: TGCAGCGTCGTAAGGGACACCTCCAACACTGAAGCTTTCTTT. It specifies CSVVRDTSNTEAFF.